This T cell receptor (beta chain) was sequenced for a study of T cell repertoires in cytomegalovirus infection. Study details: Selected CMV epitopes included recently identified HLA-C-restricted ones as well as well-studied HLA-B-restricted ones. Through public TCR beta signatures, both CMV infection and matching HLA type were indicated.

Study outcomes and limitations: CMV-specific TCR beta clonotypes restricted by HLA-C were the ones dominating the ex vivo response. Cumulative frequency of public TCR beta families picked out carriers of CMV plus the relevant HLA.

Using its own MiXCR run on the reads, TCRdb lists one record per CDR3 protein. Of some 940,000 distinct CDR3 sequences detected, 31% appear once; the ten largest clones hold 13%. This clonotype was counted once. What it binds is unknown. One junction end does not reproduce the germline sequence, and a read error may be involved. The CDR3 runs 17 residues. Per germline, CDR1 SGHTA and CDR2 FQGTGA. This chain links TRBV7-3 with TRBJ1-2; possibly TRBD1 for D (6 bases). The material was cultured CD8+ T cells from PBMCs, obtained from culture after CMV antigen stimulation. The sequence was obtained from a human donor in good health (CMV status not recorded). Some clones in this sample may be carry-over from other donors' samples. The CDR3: CVSSGRSGQLLNYGYTF. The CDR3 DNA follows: TGTGTCAGCAGCGGAAGGTCGGGACAACTACTTAACTATGGCTACACCTTC.